A selection of T cell receptor beta chains follows, all from one sample in a study of identical twins. From the 5' RACE reads, TCRdb called clonotypes with MiXCR, one entry per CDR3 protein. The top ten clones hold around 0.25% of a sample with more than 1.5 million distinct CDR3 sequences, 32% of them seen once. Sequenced sample: cord blood. These receptors were collected from a newborn girl in good health. CDR3s leave out the opening cysteine and the closing phenylalanine or tryptophan. Clone size is stated in some rows and not others, as once, few, many or a class when expanded.

J gene,V gene,clone size,CDR3 protein
TRBJ1-1,TRBV30,once,AWGDMNTEAF
TRBJ2-1,TRBV20-1,few,SAETLAHRYNEQF
TRBJ2-5,TRBV5-1,few,ASSSEGVAALETQY
TRBJ2-7,TRBV7-8,once,ASSLALGPYEQY
TRBJ2-3,TRBV7-2,few,ASSLASLAATDTQY
TRBJ1-1,TRBV6-5,NA,ASKERNTEAF
TRBJ2-7,TRBV3-1,few,ASSQGQGRNEQY
TRBJ1-6,TRBV20-1,few,SGGRSSYNSPLH
TRBJ2-1,TRBV2,many,ASSRRDKTYNEQF
TRBJ2-3,TRBV13,few,ASSVSSGGAGFSRSDTQY
TRBJ1-2,TRBV21-1,few,ASGGRNGYT
TRBJ1-4,TRBV16,few,ASSQSGVNEKLF
TRBJ2-5,TRBV7-7,NA,ASSSTSAEETQY
TRBJ1-1,TRBV5-1,NA,ASSFYRGRLGMNTEAF
TRBJ1-1,TRBV13,NA,ASSSTHRGANTEAF
TRBJ2-5,TRBV12-3/TRBV12-4,NA,ASGMTGAETQY
TRBJ2-1,TRBV4-2,few,ASSQDGTRGSYNEQF
TRBJ2-1,TRBV28,NA,ASSLWPSQEF
TRBJ2-7,TRBV12-3/TRBV12-4,NA,ASSLRVGSAYEQY
TRBJ2-1,TRBV5-5,few,ASSLPRKPLSYNEQF
TRBJ2-3,TRBV13,many,ASSLNRRDTQY
TRBJ1-5,TRBV20-1,NA,SARPDISNQPQH
TRBJ1-5,TRBV12-3/TRBV12-4,few,ASSLEGHQPQH
TRBJ1-5,TRBV7-9,NA,ASSHVGYSNQPQH
TRBJ1-2,TRBV7-9,NA,ASSLGTGENNGYT
TRBJ1-1,TRBV6-2/TRBV6-3,few,ASSGLFGAHTEAF
TRBJ1-6,TRBV28,NA,ASSLNGSPLH
TRBJ1-2,TRBV24-1,few,ATSDDNYGYT
NA,TRBV19,NA,ASNTRDRVNEQY
TRBJ2-1,TRBV15,NA,ATSRELAVGNEQF
TRBJ1-4,TRBV7-8,once,ASSYRRDPNEKLF
TRBJ2-3,TRBV12-3/TRBV12-4,NA,ASSGTTAEQAQY
TRBJ2-1,TRBV5-1,many,ASSLEASGGYNEQF
TRBJ2-1,TRBV5-1,many,ASMTGGYNEQF
TRBJ2-1,TRBV3-1,NA,ASSLIAGVETQF
TRBJ2-5,TRBV20-1,once,SARGPRTPGLAGNQETQY
NA,TRBV6-1,NA,ASSERSSWGETQY
TRBJ1-4,TRBV27,NA,ASSPTRGTNEKLF
TRBJ1-1,TRBV28,few,ASSLLVEAF
TRBJ2-1,TRBV19,NA,ASREGGRNERF
TRBJ1-1,TRBV28,NA,ASRARIRNTEAF
TRBJ2-1,TRBV4-1,few,ASSQPTSLNEQF
TRBJ2-7,TRBV4-1,few,ASSQDRSRVYGEQY
TRBJ2-3,TRBV20-1,few,SAKGLDTQY
TRBJ2-1,TRBV5-1,NA,ASSLVPGLGNEQF
TRBJ2-7,TRBV14,many,ASSQDLGQGYEQY